The 5 T cell receptor beta chains in this list originate from one sample, sequenced in a study of breast tumors, draining lymph nodes, adjacent tissues. Each CDR3 protein gets one entry after TCRdb re-called the multiplex PCR reads with MiXCR. Of 200,000 to 250,000 distinct CDR3 sequences detected, approximately 29% appear once; the ten largest clones hold 1.4%. Samples came from axillary lymph nodes draining the breast cancer. Source material: axillary lymph node tissue. Receptors originate from a female donor with breast cancer. Some clones in this sample may be carry-over from other donors' samples.

In its sample, this clonotype was seen a few times. It may be a read error: a sequence one base away is much more abundant. Given the absence of the conserved phenylalanine or tryptophan at the CDR3 end, a read error is likely. The rearrangement uses TRBV7-2 and TRBJ2-7; no clear D gene. V was pared by 6 bases and J by 1 base, with 13 bases between. CDR1 and CDR2 (germline): SGHTA, FQGNSA. The CDR3 is 14 residues long. The CDR3 loop reads CASRNILASYEQYL. CDR3 DNA sequence: TGTGCCAGCAGAAATATTTTAGCTTCCTACGAGCAGTACCTC.

The chain employs TRBV7-2 and TRBJ2-1, with 7 bases fitting TRBD1. The CDR3 consists of 12 residues. The J segment lost 15 bases and the V segment lost 2 bases, leaving 7 bases of the junction unmatched. The germline CDR1 and CDR2 sequences are SGHTA and FQGNSA. CDR3 amino acids: CASSLSGGVRFF. The CDR3 coding sequence is TGTGCCAGCAGCTTATCAGGGGGTGTACGGTTCTTC. The entire variable domain, with the rest obtained from reference TRBV7-2 and TRBJ2-1, is as follows: GAGVSQSPSNKVTEKGKDVELRCDPISGHTALYWYRQSLGQGLEFLIYFQGNSAPDKSGLPSDRFSAERTGGSVSTLTIQRTQQEDSAVYLCASSLSGGVRFFGPGTRLTVL.

The V gene is TRBV7-2, the J gene TRBJ1-1; weak D call: TRBD1 (5 bases). Per the germline V gene, CDR1 is SGHTA and CDR2 is FQGNSA. The CDR3 runs 15 residues. The V end lost 5 bases, the J end lost 1 base, and 14 bases lay between the germline ends. CDR3 region: CASSPRSGTNTEAFF. The CDR3 nucleotides read TGTGCCAGCAGCCCTCGGTCCGGGACGAACACTGAAGCTTTCTTT.

The chain uses TRBV5-8 and TRBJ1-1; D remains unclear. The V gene lost 0 bases and the J gene lost 6 bases, with 18 bases spanning the gap. The V gene's germline CDR1 is SGHTS and CDR2 YDEGEE. There are 16 residues in the CDR3. The CDR3 region is CASSLVAFGGLAEAFF. CDR3 DNA sequence: TGTGCCAGCAGCTTGGTAGCCTTCGGAGGGCTCGCTGAAGCTTTCTTT. The whole variable domain, remainder taken from reference TRBV5-8 and TRBJ1-1, is EAGVTQSPTHLIKTRGQQATLRCSPISGHTSVYWYQQALGLGLQFLLWYDEGEERNRGNFPPRFSGRQFPNYSSELNVNALELEDSALYLCASSLVAFGGLAEAFFGQGTRLTVV.

This clonotype was observed at least ten times. The CDR3 region is CATSGPGLKSSVQSTDTQYF. The CDR3 nucleotides read TGTGCCACCAGTGGACCGGGACTCAAGTCCTCCGTTCAAAGCACAGATACGCAGTATTTT. The V and J genes are TRBV24-1 and TRBJ2-3; tentative D call: TRBD2 (6 bases). The ends were cut back, 5 bases at V and 0 bases at J, with 26 bases in the middle. Germline V gives CDR1 KGHDR, CDR2 SFDVKD. This CDR3 is built from 20 residues.